Each of the 31 T cell receptor beta chains below was sequenced from the same sample in a study of radiation and T cells in renal cell carcinoma. Time point here: blood 4 weeks post-SBRT, at nephrectomy. Treatment given: 15 Gy SBRT to primary tumor, nephrectomy 4 weeks later. Sequencing used immunoSEQ multiplex PCR; TCRdb keeps in-frame clones, though not all of them. The sample lists roughly 86,000 clones, approximately 80% occurring once. The sample in question was blood, obtained from a patient whose treatment included radiotherapy and nephrectomy. The receptors were gathered from a man over 45 with renal cell carcinoma.

The V gene is TRBV5-4, the J gene TRBJ2-1; the match to TRBD2 covers 14 bases. Trimming removed 4 bases from V and 8 bases from J; junction bases left unmatched: 8. CDR1 is SGHNT and CDR2 is YYREEE in the germline V gene (reference sequence). The CDR3 runs to 16 residues. CDR3 in amino acids: CASSIDRLAGGHEQFF. CDR3 DNA: TGTGCCAGCAGCATCGACCGACTAGCGGGGGGGCATGAGCAGTTCTTC. The whole variable domain, remainder taken from reference TRBV5-4 and TRBJ2-1, is ETGVTQSPTHLIKTRGQQVTLRCSSQSGHNTVSWYQQALGQGPQFIFQYYREEENGRGNFPPRFSGLQFPNYSSELNVNALELDDSALYLCASSIDRLAGGHEQFFGPGTRLTVL.

This clone was recorded a few times. This chain joins TRBV5-1 and TRBJ2-5; 7 nucleotides match TRBD1. Germline V lookup: CDR1 SGHRS, CDR2 YFSETQ. CDR3 size: 13 residues. Unmatched junction bases numbered 0, after V lost 0 bases and J lost 4 bases. CDR3 in amino acids: CASSLGQGETQYF. The CDR3 DNA reads TGCGCCAGCAGCTTGGGACAGGGAGAGACCCAGTACTTC.

The J gene is TRBJ1-1, the V gene TRBV30; D not resolved. The CDR3 runs 13 residues. V was trimmed by 3 bases and J by 3 bases, leaving 11 bases between them. Germline-derived CDR1 and CDR2 are GTSNPN and SVGIG (reference sequence). CDR3 residues: CAWSPLGYTEAFF. The CDR3 nucleotides read TGTGCCTGGAGCCCCCTGGGGTACACTGAAGCTTTCTTT.

V gene TRBV12-5 combines with J gene TRBJ1-3; no clear D. Trimming stripped 1 base from V and 2 bases from J, with 9 bases between. The length of the CDR3 is 15 residues. Germline assignment: CDR1 LGHNT and CDR2 FRNRAP. In nucleotides, the CDR3 is TGTGCTAGTGGTTTGGGCGAGCCCACTGGAAACACCATATATTTT. Translating gives CASGLGEPTGNTIYF.

The chain employs TRBV4-2 and TRBJ2-5; TRBD2 agrees at 9 bases. The CDR3 covers 16 residues. Germline CDR1 is LGHNA and CDR2 is YNFKEQ. J lost 2 bases, V lost 3 bases, and 7 bases had no gene match. The chain's CDR3 is CASSQGSGGRQETQYF. In DNA, the CDR3 is TGTGCCAGCAGCCAGGGGAGCGGGGGGCGTCAAGAGACCCAGTACTTC.

The rearrangement uses TRBV19 and TRBJ2-1; TRBD2 matches at 8 bases. The CDR3 extends over 18 amino acids. CDR1 is LNHDA and CDR2 is SQIVND in the germline V gene (reference sequence). V dropped 4 bases and J dropped 4; count of bases not matched to a gene: 15. The DNA of the CDR3 is TGTGCCAGTAGTACCTCCCGGCCGGAAGCGGGAGTTTACAATGAGCAGTTCTTC. Translating it yields CASSTSRPEAGVYNEQFF.

V is TRBV9 and J is TRBJ1-3, with D hard to call. The CDR3 contains 15 residues. Germline CDR1 reads SGDLS; CDR2 reads YYNGEE. Trimming removed 4 bases from V and 0 bases from J, with 11 bases in between. CDR3 protein: CASSPEGNSGNTIYF. The CDR3 coding sequence is TGTGCCAGCAGCCCCGAGGGAAACTCTGGAAACACCATATATTTT.

The genes are TRBV5-1 and TRBJ1-2, with a weak D call TRBD1 (5 bases). The germline V gene has CDR1 SGHRS and CDR2 YFSETQ. This CDR3 has 13 amino acids. V lost 5 bases and J 2 bases, leaving 10 bases between the germline ends. CDR3 DNA sequence: TGCGCCAGCAGGACAGATTCCAACTATGGCTACACCTTC. Encoded protein: CASRTDSNYGYTF.

This chain uses TRBV7-9 with TRBJ2-3; no clear D. Trimming pared 5 bases from V and 6 bases from J, leaving 9 bases between. The CDR3 is 12 residues long. The germline V gene encodes CDR1 SEHNR and CDR2 FQNEAQ (reference sequence). The CDR3 DNA is TGTGCCAGCAGCCCAAGTTATGATACGCAGTATTTT. Protein sequence: CASSPSYDTQYF.

The chain carries TRBV30 and TRBJ2-1; possible D gene TRBD1, 6 bases. The V gene lost 2 bases and the J gene lost 2 bases, with 16 bases spanning the gap. The CDR3 is 16 residues long. The germline V gene encodes CDR1 GTSNPN and CDR2 SVGIG (reference sequence). CDR3 residues: CAWSKWAGVTYNEQFF. The CDR3, as DNA: TGTGCCTGGAGTAAATGGGCAGGGGTTACCTACAATGAGCAGTTCTTC.

The chain uses TRBV19 and TRBJ2-1; tentative D call: TRBD2 (5 bases). The CDR3 runs to 13 residues. From germline, CDR1 is LNHDA and CDR2 SQIVND (reference sequence). V gave up 1 base and J gave up 10 bases, with 11 bases separating them. For the CDR3, the DNA is TGTGCCAGTAGTATAGGCCGGGTAGCGGAGCAGTTCTTC. This sequence encodes CASSIGRVAEQFF.

DNA for the CDR3: TGTGCCAGCAGTCGAGGGACAGTCCAAGAGACCCAGTACTTC. Encoded protein: CASSRGTVQETQYF. The V and J genes are TRBV27 and TRBJ2-5, with TRBD1 matching 7 bases. The CDR3 has 14 amino acids. Germline V gives CDR1 MNHEY, CDR2 SMNVEV (reference sequence). V lost 5 bases, J lost 1 base, and 4 bases stayed unmatched.

V and J are TRBV5-1 and TRBJ2-1, with TRBD2 matching over 10 bases. Looked up from germline, CDR1 is SGHRS and CDR2 is YFSETQ. Germline trimming cut 1 base from V and 4 bases from J; bases unmatched to any gene: 14. The length of the CDR3 is 19 residues. CDR3 sequence reads: CASSLPSGGLKKNYNEQFF. The CDR3 bases are TGCGCCAGCAGCTTGCCTAGCGGGGGCCTAAAGAAAAATTACAATGAGCAGTTCTTC. The full variable domain, completed using reference TRBV5-1 and TRBJ2-1, is KAGVTQTPRYLIKTRGQQVTLSCSPISGHRSVSWYQQTPGQGLQFLFEYFSETQRNKGNFPGRFSGRQFSNSRSEMNVSTLELGDSALYLCASSLPSGGLKKNYNEQFFGPGTRLTVL.

The V and J genes are TRBV5-4 and TRBJ2-7; D is possibly TRBD2 (5 bases). The CDR3 is made up of 14 amino acids. Trimming removed 4 bases from V and 2 bases from J, with 13 bases in between. Per the germline V gene, CDR1 is SGHNT and CDR2 is YYREEE (reference sequence). CDR3 nucleotides: TGTGCCAGCAGCATCGAGGGCATAACCTACGAGCAGTACTTC. This gives the protein CASSIEGITYEQYF.

The CDR3 protein is CASSDGGGPNEQFF. The CDR3 DNA reads TGTGCCAGTAGTGATGGCGGGGGACCCAATGAGCAGTTCTTC. This chain connects TRBV19 to TRBJ2-1; 7 nucleotides line up with TRBD2. Germline V gene lookup returns CDR1 LNHDA and CDR2 SQIVND (reference sequence). CDR3 size: 14 residues. V dropped 5 bases and J dropped 6; count of bases not matched to a gene: 7.

The V call is TRBV6-4, the J call TRBJ2-1; D might be TRBD1 (6 bases). Trimming removed 5 bases at V and 15 bases at J, with 11 bases between. Germline V lookup: CDR1 MRHNA, CDR2 SNTAGT. The CDR3 length is 10 residues. CDR3: CASSTGNLFF. The CDR3, as DNA: TGTGCCAGCAGTACAGGGAACCTGTTCTTC.

The V call is TRBV19, the J call TRBJ2-5; D remains unclear. The CDR3 sequence is 11 residues long. Trimming removed 6 bases from V and 5 bases from J, with 7 bases in between. The germline CDR1 and CDR2 sequences are LNHDA and SQIVND (reference sequence). The CDR3 nucleotides read TGTGCCAGTAGCCTTCGGGAGACCCAGTACTTC. Translation: CASSLRETQYF.

The V call is TRBV10-3, the J call TRBJ2-1, with D maybe TRBD1 (5 bases). Germline V lookup: CDR1 ENHRY, CDR2 SYGVKD. V was trimmed by 8 bases and J by 8 bases, leaving 16 bases between them. This CDR3 is 13 amino acids long. CDR3: CAIGKQVIDEQFF. CDR3 sequence (DNA): TGTGCCATCGGAAAACAGGTAATAGATGAGCAGTTCTTC.

V is TRBV18 and J is TRBJ2-5; 9 bases fit TRBD2. This CDR3 comprises 15 residues. V shed 0 bases, J shed 5 bases, and the junction held 4 bases outside the gene matches. Germline loops: CDR1 KGHSH, CDR2 LQKENI. The DNA for the CDR3 is TGTGCCAGCTCACCACCTAGCGGGAGCATCGAGACCCAGTACTTC. The encoded protein is CASSPPSGSIETQYF.

J is TRBJ2-1 and V is TRBV6-5, with a tentative D call TRBD1 (6 bases). V lost 6 bases, J lost 5 bases, and 17 bases lay in between. In germline, CDR1 is MNHEY, CDR2 SVGAGI. This CDR3 is built from 15 residues. CDR3 coding DNA: TGTGCCAGCAGCCCTACAGGGTTGGGACACAATGAGCAGTTCTTC. It translates to CASSPTGLGHNEQFF.

This chain joins TRBV5-1 and TRBJ2-3; D may be TRBD1 (5 bases). The CDR3 consists of 14 residues. Trimming removed 1 base from V and 4 bases from J, with 10 bases in between. Germline CDR1 and CDR2: SGHRS and YFSETQ. Here the CDR3 DNA reads TGCGCCAGCAGCTTGACAGGTTCGGCAGATACGCAGTATTTT. Encoded protein: CASSLTGSADTQYF.

This chain connects TRBV7-2 to TRBJ2-3; 9 nucleotides align to TRBD2. V was clipped by 6 bases and J by 0 bases; unmatched bases: 4. The CDR3 contains 15 residues. Per germline, CDR1 SGHTA and CDR2 FQGNSA. The CDR3: CASSFAGGSTDTQYF. CDR3 in DNA: TGTGCCAGCAGTTTTGCGGGGGGGAGCACAGATACGCAGTATTTT.

The chain is built from TRBV7-8 and TRBJ1-2, with D maybe TRBD1 (5 bases). The CDR3 has 15 residues. The V gene's germline CDR1 is SGHVS and CDR2 FQNEAQ. V shed 0 bases and J shed 8 bases, with 16 bases lying between them. CDR3 DNA: TGTGCCAGCAGCTTAGCGCGTCGGACCGGGGGAGGCTACACCTTC. Its protein is CASSLARRTGGGYTF.

This clone was counted once. The rearrangement uses TRBV27 and TRBJ2-7; perhaps D is TRBD1 or TRBD2 (7 bases each). The germline gives CDR1 MNHEY, CDR2 SMNVEV (reference sequence). V gave up 9 bases and J gave up 3 bases, with 15 bases separating them. The CDR3 is 13 residues long. The CDR3 bases are TGTGCCAGTGCGAGCGGGACAGACTACGAGCAGTACTTC. Translation gives CASASGTDYEQYF.

This rearrangement joins TRBV11-2 to TRBJ2-3, with D maybe TRBD2 (5 bases). This CDR3 has 16 residues. CDR1 is SGHAT, CDR2 FQNNGV, per germline. The V end was cut by 8 bases, the J end by 2 bases, with 20 bases between. CDR3 in amino acids: CASGAGRRFITDTQYF. The CDR3, as DNA: TGTGCCAGCGGCGCCGGACGGAGGTTTATCACAGATACGCAGTATTTT.

The chain carries TRBV28 and TRBJ2-1; TRBD2 matches 10 bases. CDR3 length equals 15 residues. Germline V gene data show CDR1 as MDHEN and CDR2 as SYDVKM. The junction had 8 bases not matched to a gene; V was cut back by 2 bases and J by 10 bases. As DNA, the CDR3 is TGTGCCAGCAGTTTAAGGCTAGCGGGAGTACGCGAGCAGTTCTTC. Its translation: CASSLRLAGVREQFF.

This clone was detected only a few times. The chain joins TRBV14 to TRBJ2-2; a possible D gene is TRBD2 (6 bases). This CDR3 spans 16 amino acids. Trimming took 2 bases from V and 7 from J, leaving 17 bases between them. Germline V CDR1 and CDR2: SGHDN, FVKESK. CDR3 in amino acids: CASSQSGPFGIGELFF. The CDR3 coding sequence is TGTGCCAGCAGCCAAAGCGGGCCCTTCGGGATCGGGGAGCTGTTTTTT.

The V call is TRBV5-5, the J call TRBJ1-3, with D tentatively TRBD1 (5 bases). V lost 2 bases and J 3 bases, leaving 12 bases between the germline ends. CDR3 length: 15 amino acids. Germline lookup yields CDR1 SGHKS and CDR2 YYEKEE (reference sequence). The chain's CDR3 is CASSFEGTGGNTIYF. The CDR3, as DNA: TGTGCCAGCAGCTTTGAGGGAACAGGTGGAAACACCATATATTTT.

V usage is TRBV7-8 and J usage is TRBJ1-1, with unresolved D. The CDR3 consists of 18 residues. Trimming cost V 5 bases and J 1 base, with 23 bases left between them. Germline CDR1 and CDR2: SGHVS and FQNEAQ. The CDR3 is CASSQLRTPGEKNTEAFF. In nucleotides, the CDR3 is TGTGCCAGCAGCCAGCTCAGGACCCCGGGAGAAAAGAACACTGAAGCTTTCTTT.

Here the CDR3 DNA reads TGTGCCAGCAGCGTCCAAAGTAAAATCCGACTAGCGGGGGGGTTAGATACGCAGTATTTT. Translated, it gives CASSVQSKIRLAGGLDTQYF. The chain employs TRBV9 and TRBJ2-3, with TRBD2 matching over 14 bases. Germline CDR1 reads SGDLS; CDR2 reads YYNGEE. V was pared by 2 bases and J by 5 bases, with 16 bases of the junction left unmatched. The CDR3 consists of 20 residues. The whole variable domain, remainder taken from reference TRBV9 and TRBJ2-3, is DSGVTQTPKHLITATGQRVTLRCSPRSGDLSVYWYQQSLDQGLQFLIQYYNGEERAKGNILERFSAQQFPDLHSELNLSSLELGDSALYFCASSVQSKIRLAGGLDTQYFGPGTRLTVL.

The chain couples TRBV9 to TRBJ1-5; D uncertain. V was trimmed by 0 bases and J by 5 bases, leaving 6 bases between them. This CDR3 spans 13 amino acids. Germline assignment: CDR1 SGDLS and CDR2 YYNGEE. CDR3 residues: CASSVAPDQPQHF. Here the CDR3 DNA reads TGTGCCAGCAGCGTAGCCCCCGATCAGCCCCAGCATTTT.